These T cell receptor beta chains were read from a single sample in a study of response to subunit inactivated influenza vaccine. A single record per CDR3 protein comes from TCRdb applying MiXCR to the RT-PCR reads. The sample has around 530,000 distinct CDR3 sequences, approximately 15% seen once. The sequencing used CD4+ T cells sorted from PBMCs, collected approximately 25 months after vaccination. The receptors stem from a man aged 50-75 years who received an inactivated influenza vaccine. Both conserved end residues are trimmed from each CDR3. A D gene is named only where the DNA matches it firmly. Rows give clone size only sometimes, using once, few, many, or a class for an expanded clone.

d_gene,v_gene,abundance,j_gene,CDR3aa
-,TRBV28,few,TRBJ1-4,ASSAGGLGEKLF
-,TRBV20-1,few,TRBJ2-7,SARDSGGVQY
-,TRBV28,-,TRBJ2-5,ASSLGRLETQY
-,TRBV6-5,-,TRBJ1-2,ASSPGESGYT
-,TRBV19,-,TRBJ2-3,ASSYTAGQDTQY
-,TRBV5-5,few,TRBJ1-1,ASSLLHTEAF
-,TRBV3-1,few,TRBJ1-3,ASSQMLGSGNTIY
-,TRBV28,few,TRBJ1-6,ASSLIRRESPLH
-,TRBV21-1,-,TRBJ2-2,ASRSRNTGELF
-,TRBV7-2,many,TRBJ2-1,ASSSIVGEQF
TRBD1,TRBV29-1,few,TRBJ2-2,SVSTGGVTGELF
-,TRBV27,few,TRBJ2-1,ASSTNRGRGVEQF
-,TRBV29-1,-,TRBJ2-5,SVEMGARGETQY
-,TRBV18,few,TRBJ2-5,ASSRGISGETQY
TRBD2,TRBV29-1,-,TRBJ2-5,SVKREGAKTQY
-,TRBV20-1,-,TRBJ2-2,SARPVGTGELF
TRBD2,TRBV7-2,few,TRBJ2-7,ASSLGASGSRYEQY
-,TRBV20-1,many,TRBJ1-1,SAPLEGTEAF
-,TRBV28,-,TRBJ1-5,ASSLLKYSNQPQH
-,TRBV4-2,-,TRBJ2-3,ASSQDISIPDTQY
TRBD2,TRBV7-2,-,TRBJ2-3,ASSLYLAGGPGDTQY
-,TRBV12-3/TRBV12-4,-,TRBJ2-3,ASSSWRDSTDTQY
-,TRBV25-1,few,TRBJ1-3,ASSLASGNTIY
-,TRBV27,-,TRBJ1-1,ASSFAGWTEAF
TRBD2,TRBV20-1,few,TRBJ2-1,SAKPSGSWYEQF
-,TRBV20-1,-,TRBJ2-7,SARDPRLFTSYEQY
-,TRBV9,few,TRBJ2-1,ASSVAGTYNEQF
-,TRBV20-1,few,TRBJ2-4,SARVGAAFFTKNIQY
TRBD1,TRBV7-9,few,TRBJ1-3,ASSYQTGTGNTIY
TRBD1,TRBV25-1,few,TRBJ2-3,ASSEPQTGGAADTQY
TRBD1,TRBV4-2,few,TRBJ1-3,ASSLDRVRGNTIY